Here is one T cell receptor beta chain with its context. No antigen is known for it. Clones were read by immunoSEQ multiplex PCR, and TCRdb kept only the in-frame ones, dropping some. Of 2,400 or so clones listed, around 65% are singletons. This sample was included in a study of CD8 T cell repertoires and HIV-1 epitope variants. The overall study: Equal numbers of autologous T cell-negative cells presented antigen to enriched T cells.

Trimming pared 1 base from V and 8 bases from J, leaving 6 bases between. Looked up from germline, CDR1 is SEHNR and CDR2 is FQNEAQ (reference sequence). This CDR3 region has 12 residues. This chain joins TRBV7-9 and TRBJ2-1; D gene uncertain. The specimen sequenced was cultured CD8+ T cells derived from PBMCs. This clonotype was sampled from a male donor with HIV. This CDR3 is CASSLDPDEQFF. Here the CDR3 DNA reads TGTGCCAGCAGCTTAGATCCGGATGAGCAGTTCTTC. Supplemented by reference TRBV7-9 and TRBJ2-1, the full variable domain reads DTGVSQNPRHKITKRGQNVTFRCDPISEHNRLYWYRQTLGQGPEFLTYFQNEAQLEKSRLLSDRFSAERPKGSFSTLEIQRTEQGDSAMYLCASSLDPDEQFFGPGTRLTVL.